Listed here are 6 T cell receptor beta chains from one sample, sequenced in a study of T cells after yellow fever vaccination. TCRdb recomputed calls from the 5' RACE reads with MiXCR, one row per CDR3 protein. The repertoire has some 240,000 distinct CDR3 sequences, roughly 5.2% of them found once; the top ten carry roughly 3%. Sequencing was performed on CD4+ T cells sorted from PBMCs, taken on the day of the yellow fever booster vaccination. The receptors come from a man younger than 35 who received the YFV17D yellow fever vaccine.

This clonotype was recorded many times. The chain has TRBV28 and TRBJ2-1; D gene ambiguous. V gave up 5 bases and J gave up 5 bases, with 10 bases separating them. CDR3 length equals 13 residues. Germline V gene data show CDR1 as MDHEN and CDR2 as SYDVKM. CDR3 coding DNA: TGTGCCAGCAGTCCTGGGCGCCACAATGAGCAGTTCTTC. Translating gives CASSPGRHNEQFF. Full variable domain (remainder filled in from reference TRBV28 and TRBJ2-1): DVKVTQSSRYLVKRTGEKVFLECVQDMDHENMFWYRQDPGLGLRLIYFSYDVKMKEKGDIPEGYSVSREKKERFSLILESASTNQTSMYLCASSPGRHNEQFFGPGTRLTVL.

The chain joins TRBV6-2 or TRBV6-3 to TRBJ2-1, with 15 bases identical to TRBD2. The CDR3 spans 15 residues. The trim removed 6 bases at V and 8 bases at J, leaving 5 bases unmatched. CDR1 and CDR2 (germline): MNHEY, SVGEGT. The CDR3: CASRTGLAGGDEQFF. CDR3 DNA sequence: TGTGCCAGCAGGACCGGACTAGCGGGGGGGGATGAGCAGTTCTTC.

The chain recombines TRBV3-1 with TRBJ2-7; 9 positions agree with TRBD2. The CDR3 loop spans 19 amino acids. J lost 0 bases, V lost 4 bases, and 16 bases had no gene match. CDR1 and CDR2 (germline): LGHDT, YNNKEL (reference sequence). CDR3: CASSPPFGASGVLSYEQYF. DNA for the CDR3: TGTGCCAGCAGCCCGCCCTTTGGTGCTAGCGGGGTCCTCTCCTACGAGCAGTACTTC.

J is TRBJ2-7 and V is TRBV12-3 or TRBV12-4, with 10 bases that match TRBD1. The CDR3 spans 15 residues. Unmatched junction bases numbered 5, after V lost 3 bases and J lost 3 bases. The CDR3 DNA sequence: TGTGCCAGCAGTTTCAGTGGGACAGGGGTCTACGAGCAGTACGTC. The encoded protein is CASSFSGTGVYEQYV.

This clonotype appeared many times. The rearrangement links TRBV4-3 to TRBJ2-1, with D possibly TRBD2 on 5 matching bases. Germline V gene lookup returns CDR1 LGHNA and CDR2 YSLEER. V lost 0 bases and J lost 7, with 10 bases in between. The CDR3 totals 14 residues. CDR3 sequence reads: CASSQELRTNEQFF. The CDR3 DNA follows: TGCGCCAGCAGCCAAGAATTACGGACTAATGAGCAGTTCTTC.

In this sample, this clonotype turned up a few times. This chain links TRBV5-1 with TRBJ2-7; TRBD1 matches 12 bases. V shed 4 bases, J shed 13 bases, and the junction held 15 bases outside the gene matches. The CDR3 runs to 15 residues. Germline V gives CDR1 SGHRS, CDR2 YFSETQ. The CDR3 is CASSIVPGQGAVGYF. CDR3 coding DNA: TGCGCCAGCAGCATAGTACCGGGACAGGGGGCTGTGGGATACTTC.